One sample yielded the 28 T cell receptor beta chains listed below, sequenced in a study of T cells in localized non-small cell lung cancer. TCRdb's copy holds only in-frame clones and misses some; the assay was immunoSEQ multiplex PCR. The sample consists of about 8,000 clones, around 87% of them appearing once. Sample: peripheral blood, taken before any cancer treatment. The receptors stem from a male donor aged 60 or over with stage III lung adenocarcinoma.

CDR3 DNA sequence: TGTGCCAGCAGTTTATCGAGTCCAGAGACCCAGTACTTC. Translation: CASSLSSPETQYF. The rearrangement links TRBV27 to TRBJ2-5; D remains ambiguous. This CDR3 is 13 amino acids long. Germline V lookup: CDR1 MNHEY, CDR2 SMNVEV (reference sequence). V lost 0 bases and J 4 bases, leaving 6 bases between the germline ends.

The chain is built from TRBV11-3 and TRBJ2-6, with D maybe TRBD1 (5 bases). CDR3 length: 17 amino acids. Trimming left V 1 base short and J 1 base short, with 11 bases between. Germline V lookup: CDR1 SGHNT, CDR2 YENEEA. The CDR3 DNA reads as TGTGCCAGCAGCTTAGGTCCGTCAGGGTCTGGGGCCAACGTCCTGACTTTC. This sequence encodes CASSLGPSGSGANVLTF. The full variable domain, rest sourced from reference TRBV11-3 and TRBJ2-6, is EAGVVQSPRYKIIEKKQPVAFWCNPISGHNTLYWYLQNLGQGPELLIRYENEEAVDDSQLPKDRFSAERLKGVDSTLKIQPAELGDSAVYLCASSLGPSGSGANVLTFGAGSRLTVL.

The chain has TRBV19 and TRBJ2-7; D is perhaps TRBD1 or TRBD2 (5 bases each). V dropped 0 bases and J dropped 2 bases, with 11 bases sitting between them. CDR1 is LNHDA, CDR2 SQIVND, per germline (reference sequence). The CDR3 contains 15 residues. Written as DNA, the CDR3 is TGTGCCAGTAGTATAGAGGGACCTTCGACCTACGAGCAGTACTTC. Amino acid sequence: CASSIEGPSTYEQYF.

This clone was seen just once. This sequence joins TRBV28 and TRBJ2-4; 7 positions match TRBD2. V trimming: 6 bases; J trimming: 0 bases; junction bases outside the gene matches: 8. CDR1 and CDR2 (germline): MDHEN, SYDVKM. The CDR3 totals 16 residues. This CDR3 is CASRQGGSRAKNIQYF. CDR3 coding DNA: TGTGCCAGCAGGCAGGGAGGGTCCCGAGCCAAAAACATTCAGTACTTC.

V is TRBV5-1 and J is TRBJ2-3; D not resolved. V was cut by 3 bases and J by 0 bases, with 8 bases left in between. There are 14 residues in the CDR3. Germline CDR1 is SGHRS and CDR2 is YFSETQ. For the CDR3, the DNA is TGCGCCAGCAGCTCGACCACTAGCACAGATACGCAGTATTTT. Protein: CASSSTTSTDTQYF.

V gene TRBV28 combines with J gene TRBJ2-7; tentative D call: TRBD2 (6 bases). The germline gives CDR1 MDHEN, CDR2 SYDVKM. CDR3 length: 12 residues. V lost 3 bases and J lost 4, with 7 bases in between. The CDR3 DNA sequence: TGTGCCAGCAGTTTGGCGGGATACGAGCAGTACTTC. Residues: CASSLAGYEQYF.

V is TRBV6-5 and J is TRBJ2-2; D perhaps matches TRBD2 (6 bases). The germline CDR1 and CDR2 sequences are MNHEY and SVGAGI. The CDR3 covers 15 residues. Trimming left V 5 bases short and J 6 bases short, with 16 bases between. The chain's CDR3 is CASSPDLTRSGELFF. The CDR3 DNA reads as TGTGCCAGCAGTCCCGACTTGACTAGGTCCGGGGAGCTGTTTTTT.

The chain has TRBV6-1 and TRBJ1-2; a weak D match, TRBD1 (6 bases). The CDR3 covers 15 residues. In germline, CDR1 is MNHNS, CDR2 SASEGT. Trimming left V 7 bases short and J 4 bases short, with 19 bases between. CDR3 nucleotides: TGTGCCAGCACCCGGCAGAGCAGGGGTTCCTATGGCTACACCTTC. Protein: CASTRQSRGSYGYTF.

This clone was counted only a few times. The rearrangement joins TRBV28 to TRBJ1-1; TRBD1 matches 8 bases. Germline V gene lookup returns CDR1 MDHEN and CDR2 SYDVKM. V shed 6 bases and J 5 bases; nucleotides not matched to a gene: 8. This CDR3 region has 14 residues. The CDR3 DNA reads TGTGCCAGCAGCGCGACAGGGGATGGAACTGAAGCTTTCTTT. Translating it yields CASSATGDGTEAFF.

The V and J genes are TRBV19 and TRBJ1-2; D is possibly TRBD1 (5 bases). Trimming took 1 base from V and 2 from J, leaving 14 bases between them. Germline V gene data show CDR1 as LNHDA and CDR2 as SQIVND (reference sequence). This CDR3 region has 16 residues. The CDR3 is CASSIVTGTTNYGYTF. DNA of the CDR3: TGTGCCAGTAGTATAGTAACCGGGACGACGAACTATGGCTACACCTTC.

This chain joins TRBV30 and TRBJ1-3; unclear D gene. V was trimmed by 2 bases and J by 4 bases, leaving 9 bases between them. The germline CDR1 and CDR2 sequences are GTSNPN and SVGIG (reference sequence). The CDR3 is 13 residues long. The CDR3 loop reads CAWSLWKGNTIYF. CDR3 nucleotides: TGTGCCTGGAGTCTTTGGAAGGGAAACACCATATATTTT.

The chain uses TRBV29-1 and TRBJ2-7, with D possibly matching TRBD1 (5 bases). There are 12 residues in the CDR3. V was clipped by 7 bases and J by 6 bases, with 16 bases between them. Germline V gene data show CDR1 as SQVTM and CDR2 as ANQGSEA. The CDR3 nucleotides read TGCAGCGCCCGATCGACGGACACCGAGCAGTACTTC. This sequence encodes CSARSTDTEQYF.

There are a few counts of this clone. The chain employs TRBV19 and TRBJ2-3, with a tentative D call TRBD2 (5 bases). This CDR3 region has 15 residues. V shed 5 bases and J shed 3 bases, with 15 bases lying between them. In germline, CDR1 is LNHDA, CDR2 SQIVND (reference sequence). CDR3 protein: CASSLRVKRTDTQYF. In DNA form, the CDR3 reads TGTGCCAGTAGTCTGCGGGTAAAAAGGACAGATACGCAGTATTTT.

This chain uses TRBV18 with TRBJ2-7, with 10 bases matching TRBD1. The CDR3 runs 18 residues. Germline-derived CDR1 and CDR2 are KGHSH and LQKENI. V was clipped by 3 bases and J by 2 bases; unmatched bases: 13. As DNA, the CDR3 is TGTGCCAGCTCACCGTTGACAGGGGGCGATCTCTTTACCTACGAGCAGTACTTC. It encodes CASSPLTGGDLFTYEQYF.

In this sample, this clone turned up once. The chain carries TRBV11-1 and TRBJ1-1; 8 bases line up with TRBD1. V dropped 6 bases and J dropped 4; count of bases not matched to a gene: 13. The germline gives CDR1 SGHAT, CDR2 FQDESV (reference sequence). The CDR3 runs to 16 residues. The CDR3 loop reads CASSESRDRRITEAFF. The CDR3 coding sequence is TGTGCCAGCAGTGAGTCCCGGGACAGGCGTATCACTGAAGCTTTCTTT.

This sequence joins TRBV14 and TRBJ1-5; TRBD1 agrees at 8 bases. J was trimmed by 5 bases and V by 0 bases; bases with no gene match: 9. This CDR3 is 17 amino acids long. The germline CDR1 and CDR2 sequences are SGHDN and FVKESK. The CDR3 spells CASSQDCEQGDHQPQHF. In DNA, the CDR3 is TGTGCCAGCAGCCAAGATTGTGAACAGGGGGATCATCAGCCCCAGCATTTT.

This chain uses TRBV5-6 with TRBJ1-3; maybe TRBD1 (5 bases). Trimming pared 4 bases from V and 4 bases from J, leaving 9 bases between. The CDR3 is 13 residues long. CDR1 and CDR2 (germline): SGHDT, YYEEEE. The CDR3 DNA reads as TGTGCCAGCAGCCCGGGGCTAGGAAACACCATATATTTT. Translated: CASSPGLGNTIYF.

V and J are TRBV5-4 and TRBJ2-1; D possibly corresponds to TRBD1 (6 bases). Germline CDR1 reads SGHNT; CDR2 reads YYREEE (reference sequence). This CDR3 region has 12 residues. V dropped 1 base and J dropped 8 bases, with 7 bases sitting between them. The DNA of the CDR3 is TGTGCCAGCAGCTTGAGGGGGTATGAGCAGTTCTTC. This encodes CASSLRGYEQFF.

This clone has a single count. The chain joins TRBV2 to TRBJ2-7, with TRBD2 matching 8 bases. V lost 11 bases and J lost 5; bases outside the gene matches: 11. CDR3 length equals 13 residues. Per germline, CDR1 SNHLY and CDR2 FYNNEI. In DNA form, the CDR3 reads TGTGCCCGGGAGGGTGAGTTAACGGACGAGCAGTACTTC. Amino acid sequence: CAREGELTDEQYF.

The J gene is TRBJ2-2, the V gene TRBV7-9; no firm D call. Germline CDR1 reads SEHNR; CDR2 reads FQNEAQ (reference sequence). CDR3 size: 14 residues. The germline V and J ends were trimmed by 2 bases and 6 bases, with 10 bases remaining between them. This CDR3 reads CASSLKGEAGELFF. CDR3 nucleotide sequence: TGTGCCAGCAGCTTAAAGGGTGAGGCCGGGGAGCTGTTTTTT. Looking up the rest from reference TRBV7-9 and TRBJ2-2 gives the full variable domain: DTGVSQNPRHKITKRGQNVTFRCDPISEHNRLYWYRQTLGQGPEFLTYFQNEAQLEKSRLLSDRFSAERPKGSFSTLEIQRTEQGDSAMYLCASSLKGEAGELFFGEGSRLTVL.

The V and J genes are TRBV2 and TRBJ2-1, with no clear D. Between the trimmed V and J ends, which lost 0 bases and 6 bases, there was a span of 9 bases. Germline V gives CDR1 SNHLY, CDR2 FYNNEI. The CDR3 is made up of 14 amino acids. CDR3 DNA: TGTGCCAGCAGTGAAGCATTGATCTCCAATGAGCAGTTCTTC. Translation: CASSEALISNEQFF.

Regarding this clone: One end of the junction is discordant with germline, which a read error may explain. Other nucleotide sequences in the sample specify the same CDR3. V gene TRBV5-5 combines with J gene TRBJ2-6, with D perhaps TRBD1 or TRBD2 (5 bases each). The germline V gene encodes CDR1 SGHKS and CDR2 YYEKEE (reference sequence). This CDR3 comprises 16 residues. The CDR3 nucleotides are TGTGCCAGCAGCTTGGTTGTAAGAACCGGGGCCAATGTCCTGACTTTC. It yields the protein CASSLVVRTGANVLTF. The complete variable domain, with remaining parts taken from reference TRBV5-5 and TRBJ2-6, reads DAGVTQSPTHLIKTRGQQVTLRCSPISGHKSVSWYQQVLGQGPQFIFQYYEKEERGRGNFPDRFSARQFPNYSSELNVNALLLGDSALYLCASSLVVRTGANVLTFGAGSRLTVL.

The chain is built from TRBV6-5 and TRBJ1-1, with D perhaps matching TRBD1 (5 bases). The CDR3 sequence is 13 residues long. CDR1 and CDR2 (germline): MNHEY, SVGAGI. V was pared by 2 bases and J by 8 bases, with 12 bases between. The CDR3 loop is CASSYRGGTEAFF. The CDR3 nucleotides read TGTGCCAGCAGTTACCGTGGGGGGACCGAAGCTTTCTTT.

V usage is TRBV10-3 and J usage is TRBJ1-3; D gene ambiguous. This CDR3 spans 16 amino acids. CDR1 and CDR2 (germline): ENHRY, SYGVKD. Trimming took 1 base from V and 0 from J, leaving 10 bases between them. CDR3 in amino acids: CAISEFQMPSGNTIYF. The CDR3 DNA follows: TGTGCCATCAGTGAGTTTCAGATGCCCTCTGGAAACACCATATATTTT.

V usage is TRBV7-9 and J usage is TRBJ2-2; D unresolved. V shed 10 bases and J shed 1 base, with 13 bases lying between them. The CDR3 sequence is 14 residues long. The germline V gene has CDR1 SEHNR and CDR2 FQNEAQ (reference sequence). The CDR3 nucleotides read TGTGCCACGACTGCGACGGGGAACACCGGGGAGCTGTTTTTT. Its translation: CATTATGNTGELFF.

The table lists this clone with a count of one. The chain carries TRBV13 and TRBJ2-1, with 13 bases identical to TRBD2. The junction had 5 bases not matched to a gene; V was cut back by 5 bases and J by 1 base. Per the germline V gene, CDR1 is PRHDT and CDR2 is FYEKMQ (reference sequence). The CDR3 runs 17 residues. CDR3 sequence (DNA): TGTGCCAGCAGCCGACTAGCGGGGGGCCCTTCCTACAATGAGCAGTTCTTC. Protein: CASSRLAGGPSYNEQFF.

The chain employs TRBV19 and TRBJ1-2; D is uncertain. Trimming took off 5 bases at V and 4 bases at J, with 11 bases between the two ends. The CDR3 runs 13 residues. The germline CDR1 and CDR2 sequences are LNHDA and SQIVND (reference sequence). The CDR3 loop reads CASSQGRFYGYTF. The CDR3 DNA reads as TGTGCCAGTAGTCAAGGACGGTTCTATGGCTACACCTTC.

This clone rates as hyperexpanded. The chain carries TRBV13 and TRBJ2-5, with D uncertain. The CDR3 length is 12 residues. V lost 6 bases to trimming and J lost 4 bases, with 9 bases between them. In germline, CDR1 is PRHDT, CDR2 FYEKMQ (reference sequence). The CDR3 is CASSSPLETQYF. In DNA form, the CDR3 reads TGTGCCAGCAGTTCCCCCTTAGAGACCCAGTACTTC.